This T cell receptor beta chain came from a study of cytomegalovirus exposure and HLA in healthy donors. Study-wide points: Later work found that TCR association rates differed between HLA loci; DRB1 had the most and HLA-C the fewest. The authors later linked a missense DCLRE1C variant to TCR beta V- and J-gene trimming. According to a later analysis, donors in an Asian-associated ancestry cluster reportedly had fewer N-insertions than the roughly 660-donor mean. In an earlier analysis, most TCR beta V segments were productive about 87% or about 30% of the time.

Note on this clone: The antigen is unknown.

V dropped 4 bases and J dropped 3 bases, with 8 bases sitting between them. From germline, CDR1 is SGHTS and CDR2 YDEGEE. The length of the CDR3 is 13 residues. Use of 60 Vbeta and 13 Jbeta primers characterized the PCR. Assay used: immunoSEQ multiplex PCR; TCRdb lists only in-frame clones, some missing. Found here are 150,000 to 200,000 clones, roughly 81% of them singletons; the top ten hold around 4.8%. This clonotype originated in a girl between 5 and 17 years old in good health and CMV-seropositive. Sequenced material: PBMCs. This rearrangement joins TRBV5-8 to TRBJ1-5; D is ambiguous. Here the CDR3 reads CASSREDNQPQHF. The CDR3 nucleotides are TGTGCCAGCAGCAGGGAGGACAATCAGCCCCAGCATTTT.